The clone carrying this T cell receptor (beta chain) shows up as medium-sized by frequency. Its antigen is not known. Through 5' RACE with UMI labels, the TRB cDNA libraries were prepared. TCRdb reprocessed the 5' RACE reads, keeping one entry per CDR3 protein, no DNA. The sample includes over 5,000 distinct CDR3 sequences. Germline CDR1 is DFQATT and CDR2 is SNEGSKA (reference sequence). This CDR3 is built from 12 residues. This sample was taken from a study of CXCR3-negative and CXCR3-positive naive CD8 T cells. The study, taken as a whole, reports: Memory CD8+ cells showed much lower diversity, while both naive subsets were comparably high. Comparison of naive cells showed more hydrophobic TRB CDR3s in CXCR3-positive than in CXCR3-negative naive cells. Post-cryopreservation CXCR3 expression was partly diminished, and the bulk of assays employed fresh PBMCs.

The sample consisted of naive CXCR3+ CD8+ T cells from blood. Subset given: CD45RO-CCR7+CD27+CD95- naive CD8+ T cells expressing CXCR3 (TNR3+). V is TRBV20-1 and J is TRBJ2-1; lacking DNA, the TRBD2 call made by TCRdb goes unchecked. This receptor was taken from a human donor in good health. Some clones in this sample may be carry-over from other donors' samples. CDR3 region: CSASFAGVEQFF.